The 18 T cell receptor beta chains listed next were all sequenced from one sample in a study of cytomegalovirus exposure and HLA in healthy donors. TCRdb's copy holds only in-frame clones and misses some; the assay was immunoSEQ multiplex PCR. The profile shows 300,000 to 400,000 clones, roughly 90% of them singletons. The sample taken for sequencing was PBMCs. These receptors were collected from a young woman in good health and CMV-seronegative.

The V and J genes are TRBV19 and TRBJ1-2, with a possible D match to TRBD1 (5 bases). Per germline, CDR1 LNHDA and CDR2 SQIVND (reference sequence). The CDR3 has 17 amino acids. Between the trimmed V and J ends, which lost 3 bases and 2 bases, there was a span of 19 bases. The CDR3 reads CASSIVTIGGRNYGYTF. CDR3 sequence (DNA): TGTGCCAGTAGTATTGTGACAATCGGGGGACGGAACTATGGCTACACCTTC.

The rearrangement joins TRBV9 to TRBJ1-2, with D possibly TRBD1 on 5 matching bases. Trimming shortened V by 4 bases and J by 5 bases, and 15 bases separated the two germline ends. Germline V gives CDR1 SGDLS, CDR2 YYNGEE. CDR3 length equals 14 residues. This CDR3 reads CASSPAPTAYGYTF. CDR3 nucleotides: TGTGCCAGCAGCCCAGCCCCGACAGCGTATGGCTACACCTTC.

J is TRBJ2-7 and V is TRBV29-1, with TRBD1 identical over 7 bases. CDR3 length: 14 amino acids. The J segment lost 1 base and the V segment lost 5 bases, leaving 8 bases of the junction unmatched. Germline CDR1 is SQVTM and CDR2 is ANQGSEA. CDR3 sequence reads: CSVRTGESSYEQYF. CDR3 bases: TGCAGCGTTCGCACAGGGGAGTCATCCTACGAGCAGTACTTC.

The DNA for the CDR3 is TGTGCCAGCAGTCGAACCGAGAGACAGAACAATGAGCAGTTCTTC. Encoded protein: CASSRTERQNNEQFF. This chain connects TRBV14 to TRBJ2-1, with a tentative D call TRBD1 (5 bases). The CDR3 is 15 residues long. Germline CDR1 reads SGHDN; CDR2 reads FVKESK. Trimming shortened V by 6 bases and J by 5 bases, and 17 bases separated the two germline ends.

V gene TRBV7-6 combines with J gene TRBJ2-2, with D uncertain. CDR1 is SGHVS, CDR2 FNYEAQ, per germline. The germline V and J ends were trimmed by 5 bases and 4 bases, with 5 bases remaining between them. The CDR3 runs 12 residues. Here the CDR3 reads CASSPLTGELFF. CDR3 nucleotide sequence: TGTGCCAGCAGCCCCCTCACCGGGGAGCTGTTTTTT.

The chain links TRBV2 to TRBJ2-1; 7 nucleotides match TRBD2. The CDR3 has 15 residues. Germline loops: CDR1 SNHLY, CDR2 FYNNEI. V was clipped by 4 bases and J by 3 bases; unmatched bases: 6. DNA of the CDR3: TGTGCCAGCAGTGGGTCTAGCGGAGGCTACAATGAGCAGTTCTTC. Its protein is CASSGSSGGYNEQFF.

Worth noting for this clone: This sample includes further DNA sequences coding for the same CDR3. This sequence joins TRBV19 and TRBJ2-3; 8 nucleotides line up with TRBD2. J lost 0 bases, V lost 2 bases, and 4 bases had no gene match. This CDR3 region has 16 residues. Germline assignment: CDR1 LNHDA and CDR2 SQIVND (reference sequence). The CDR3 region has the DNA TGTGCCAGTAGTATAAGAACTAGCGGTAGCACAGATACGCAGTATTTT. Translation: CASSIRTSGSTDTQYF.

A single count supports this clone. The chain joins TRBV5-1 to TRBJ1-4; D unclear. Germline CDR1 and CDR2: SGHRS and YFSETQ. The CDR3 spans 14 residues. V was clipped by 2 bases and J by 6 bases, with 11 bases between them. For the CDR3, the DNA is TGCGCCAGCAGCTTAAAGGAGGCGGATGAAAAACTGTTTTTT. Protein product: CASSLKEADEKLFF.

The chain is built from TRBV9 and TRBJ2-1; D gene uncertain. Trimming stripped 3 bases from V and 2 bases from J, with 6 bases between. Germline V CDR1 and CDR2: SGDLS, YYNGEE. The CDR3 loop spans 13 amino acids. CDR3 loop: CASSGGPYNEQFF. The CDR3 DNA is TGTGCCAGCAGCGGAGGTCCCTACAATGAGCAGTTCTTC.

The V call is TRBV5-1, the J call TRBJ2-2; tentatively, D is TRBD2 (6 bases). Germline CDR1 is SGHRS and CDR2 is YFSETQ. Trimming took 0 bases from V and 5 from J, leaving 20 bases between them. This CDR3 is built from 18 residues. For the CDR3, the DNA is TGCGCCAGCAGCTTGGATCGACTAGGTGACGGAGGAACCGGGGAGCTGTTTTTT. It specifies CASSLDRLGDGGTGELFF.

This clone was observed a single time. This sequence joins TRBV29-1 and TRBJ2-2; TRBD2 matches at 13 bases. Germline CDR1 reads SQVTM; CDR2 reads ANQGSEA. This CDR3 region has 14 residues. The junction had 5 bases not matched to a gene; V was cut back by 6 bases and J by 7 bases. The CDR3 DNA reads TGCAGCGTGACTAGCGGGGGGTTAAACGGGGAGCTGTTTTTT. Translated, it gives CSVTSGGLNGELFF.

V is TRBV2 and J is TRBJ1-2, with D hard to call. Trimming removed 4 bases from V and 3 bases from J, with 12 bases in between. CDR1 and CDR2 (germline): SNHLY, FYNNEI. The CDR3 loop spans 14 amino acids. DNA of the CDR3: TGTGCCAGCAGTGGGGAGTCCCTCCACTATGGCTACACCTTC. Its translation is CASSGESLHYGYTF.

The V gene is TRBV11-3, the J gene TRBJ1-1; perhaps TRBD1 as D (6 bases). V lost 5 bases, J lost 2 bases, and 9 bases lay in between. This CDR3 comprises 13 residues. CDR1 and CDR2 (germline): SGHNT, YENEEA. CDR3 bases: TGTGCCAGCAGCCGGACAGCCAACACTGAAGCTTTCTTT. Encoded protein: CASSRTANTEAFF.

The J gene is TRBJ2-3, the V gene TRBV18; TRBD2 matches at 13 bases. The V gene's germline CDR1 is KGHSH and CDR2 LQKENI. The CDR3 runs to 15 residues. V was pared by 6 bases and J by 6 bases, with 6 bases of the junction left unmatched. CDR3 sequence: CASSPGLAGADTQYF. As DNA, the CDR3 is TGTGCCAGCTCCCCTGGACTAGCGGGGGCCGATACGCAGTATTTT.

This clone occurred a few times. J is TRBJ1-2 and V is TRBV6-5; 7 positions agree with TRBD1. In germline, CDR1 is MNHEY, CDR2 SVGAGI. This CDR3 contains 13 residues. J was trimmed by 4 bases and V by 10 bases; bases with no gene match: 9. The CDR3 spells CATQEGAGYGYTF. The CDR3 bases are TGTGCCACCCAGGAGGGGGCCGGCTATGGCTACACCTTC.

The J gene is TRBJ2-3, the V gene TRBV7-9; 7 nucleotides line up with TRBD1. Germline-derived CDR1 and CDR2 are SEHNR and FQNEAQ (reference sequence). V was clipped by 5 bases and J by 5 bases; unmatched bases: 13. The CDR3 loop spans 16 amino acids. The CDR3 here is CASSPKGAVREDTQYF. The CDR3 DNA follows: TGTGCCAGCAGCCCCAAGGGGGCCGTACGAGAAGATACGCAGTATTTT.

The rearrangement uses TRBV11-2 and TRBJ1-1; no clear D. CDR3 length: 14 residues. Looked up from germline, CDR1 is SGHAT and CDR2 is FQNNGV. Deletions cut 3 bases from V and 1 base from J, with 9 bases between. The CDR3, as DNA: TGTGCCAGCAGCTTTGGTTCGGGGAACACTGAAGCTTTCTTT. Translation: CASSFGSGNTEAFF.

The J gene is TRBJ2-1, the V gene TRBV28, with 10 bases aligning to TRBD1. CDR3 length equals 19 residues. After removal of 3 bases from V and 5 bases from J, the junction contained 16 bases not matched to a gene. CDR1 is MDHEN, CDR2 SYDVKM, per germline. The CDR3 coding sequence is TGTGCCAGCAGTTTCTGGGGGACAGGGGCACTCCCAGGAAACAATGAGCAGTTCTTC. It is translated as CASSFWGTGALPGNNEQFF.